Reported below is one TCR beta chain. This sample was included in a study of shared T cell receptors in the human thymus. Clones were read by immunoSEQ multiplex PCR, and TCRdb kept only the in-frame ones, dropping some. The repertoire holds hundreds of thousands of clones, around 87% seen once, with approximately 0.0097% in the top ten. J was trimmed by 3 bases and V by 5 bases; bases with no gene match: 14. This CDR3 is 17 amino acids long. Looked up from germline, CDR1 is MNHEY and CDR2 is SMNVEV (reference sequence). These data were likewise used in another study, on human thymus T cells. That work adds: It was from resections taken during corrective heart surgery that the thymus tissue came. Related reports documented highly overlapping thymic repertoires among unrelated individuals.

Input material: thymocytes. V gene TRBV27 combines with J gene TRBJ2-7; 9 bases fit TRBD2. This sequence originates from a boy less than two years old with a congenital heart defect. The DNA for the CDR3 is TGTGCCAGCAGTGACACCACTGTAGCGGGAGAAAGCTACGAGCAGTACTTC. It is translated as CASSDTTVAGESYEQYF.